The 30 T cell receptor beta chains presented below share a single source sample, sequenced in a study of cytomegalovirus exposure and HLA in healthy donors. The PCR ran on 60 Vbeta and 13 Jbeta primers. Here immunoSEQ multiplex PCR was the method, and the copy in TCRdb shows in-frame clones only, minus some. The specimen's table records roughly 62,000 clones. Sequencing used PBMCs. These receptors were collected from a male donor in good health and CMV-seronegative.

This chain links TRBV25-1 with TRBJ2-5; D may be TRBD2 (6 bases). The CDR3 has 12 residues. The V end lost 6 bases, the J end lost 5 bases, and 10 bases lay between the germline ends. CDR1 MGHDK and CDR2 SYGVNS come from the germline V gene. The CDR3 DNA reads TGTGCCAGCAGCGCTCGGGGGGAGACCCAGTACTTC. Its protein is CASSARGETQYF. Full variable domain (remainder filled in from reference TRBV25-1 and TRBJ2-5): EADIYQTPRYLVIGTGKKITLECSQTMGHDKMYWYQQDPGMELHLIHYSYGVNSTEKGDLSSESTVSRIRTEHFPLTLESARPSHTSQYLCASSARGETQYFGPGTRLLVL.

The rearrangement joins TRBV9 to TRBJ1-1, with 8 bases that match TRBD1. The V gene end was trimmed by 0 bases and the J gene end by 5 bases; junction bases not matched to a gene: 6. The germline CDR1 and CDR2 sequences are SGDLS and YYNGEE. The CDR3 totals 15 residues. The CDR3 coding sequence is TGTGCCAGCAGCGTAGGGGACAGACAGGGGACTGAAGCTTTCTTT. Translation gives CASSVGDRQGTEAFF.

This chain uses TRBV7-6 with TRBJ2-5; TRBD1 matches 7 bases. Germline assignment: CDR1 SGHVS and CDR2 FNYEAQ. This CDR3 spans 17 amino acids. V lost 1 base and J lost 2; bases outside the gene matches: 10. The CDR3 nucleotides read TGTGCCAGCAGCTTAGGAGTTTCCGGGACAGCACAAGAGACCCAGTACTTC. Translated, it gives CASSLGVSGTAQETQYF.

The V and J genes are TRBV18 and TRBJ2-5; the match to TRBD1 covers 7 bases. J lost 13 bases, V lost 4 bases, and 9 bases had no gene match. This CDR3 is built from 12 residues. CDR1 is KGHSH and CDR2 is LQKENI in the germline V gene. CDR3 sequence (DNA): TGTGCCAGCTCACAGGACGAGACAGGGTGGTACTTC. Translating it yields CASSQDETGWYF.

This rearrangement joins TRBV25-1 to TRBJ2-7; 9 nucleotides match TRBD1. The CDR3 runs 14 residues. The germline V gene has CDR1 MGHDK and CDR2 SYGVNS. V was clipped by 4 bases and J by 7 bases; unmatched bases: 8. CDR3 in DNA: TGTGCCAGCAGTGCCGACAGGGGGAGAGGTGAGCAGTACTTC. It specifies CASSADRGRGEQYF.

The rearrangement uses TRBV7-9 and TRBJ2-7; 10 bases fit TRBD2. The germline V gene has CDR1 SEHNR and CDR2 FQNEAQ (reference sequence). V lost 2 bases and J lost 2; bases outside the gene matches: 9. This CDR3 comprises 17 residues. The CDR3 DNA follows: TGTGCCAGCAGCTTACAGCGGGGGGGCCTCCGCGCCTACGAGCAGTACTTC. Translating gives CASSLQRGGLRAYEQYF.

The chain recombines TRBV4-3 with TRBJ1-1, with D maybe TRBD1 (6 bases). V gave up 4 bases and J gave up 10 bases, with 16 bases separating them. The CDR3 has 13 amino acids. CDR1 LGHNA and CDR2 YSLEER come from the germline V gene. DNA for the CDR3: TGCGCCAGCAGCCGCTCAGGGGAATCTAGAGCTTTCTTT. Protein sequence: CASSRSGESRAFF.

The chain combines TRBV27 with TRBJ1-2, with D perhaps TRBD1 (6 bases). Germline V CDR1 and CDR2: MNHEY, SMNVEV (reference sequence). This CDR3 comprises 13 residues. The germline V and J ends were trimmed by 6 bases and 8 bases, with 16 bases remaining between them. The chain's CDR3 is CASSTQGWGGYTF. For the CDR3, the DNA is TGTGCCAGCAGCACACAGGGTTGGGGCGGCTACACCTTC.

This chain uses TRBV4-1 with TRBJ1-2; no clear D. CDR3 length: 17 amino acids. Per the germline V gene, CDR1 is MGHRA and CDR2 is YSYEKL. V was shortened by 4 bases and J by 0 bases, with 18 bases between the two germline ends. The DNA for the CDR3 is TGCGCCAGCAGCCTGATACATCGGCAGGAATCTAACTATGGCTACACCTTC. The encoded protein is CASSLIHRQESNYGYTF.

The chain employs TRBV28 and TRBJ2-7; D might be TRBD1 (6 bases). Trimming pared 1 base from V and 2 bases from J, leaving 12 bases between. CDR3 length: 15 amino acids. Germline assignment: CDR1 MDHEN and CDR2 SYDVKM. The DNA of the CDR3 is TGTGCCAGCAGTTTATTCCCGGACAGCGCCTACGAGCAGTACTTC. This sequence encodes CASSLFPDSAYEQYF.

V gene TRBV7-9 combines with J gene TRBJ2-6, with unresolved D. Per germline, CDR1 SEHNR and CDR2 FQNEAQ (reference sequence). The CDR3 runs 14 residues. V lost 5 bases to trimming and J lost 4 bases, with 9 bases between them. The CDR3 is CASSLKTGANVLTF. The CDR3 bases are TGTGCCAGCAGCCTTAAAACAGGGGCCAACGTCCTGACTTTC.

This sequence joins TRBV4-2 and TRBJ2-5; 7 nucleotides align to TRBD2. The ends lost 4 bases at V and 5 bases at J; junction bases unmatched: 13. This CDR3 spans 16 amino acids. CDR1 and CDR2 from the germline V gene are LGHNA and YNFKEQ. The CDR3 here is CASSPRPASGGETQYF. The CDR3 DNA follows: TGTGCCAGCAGCCCCCGCCCGGCTAGCGGAGGCGAGACCCAGTACTTC.

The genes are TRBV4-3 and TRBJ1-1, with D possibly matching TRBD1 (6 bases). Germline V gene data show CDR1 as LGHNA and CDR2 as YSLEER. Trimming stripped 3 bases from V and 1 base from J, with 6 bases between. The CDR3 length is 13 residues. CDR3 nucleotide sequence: TGCGCCAGCAGCCAGACAGGGAACACTGAAGCTTTCTTT. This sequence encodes CASSQTGNTEAFF.

The CDR3 region has the DNA TGTGCCAGTTGCCCCAGGGGTGATGGGGATACGCAGTATTTT. Translation: CASCPRGDGDTQYF. This chain joins TRBV19 and TRBJ2-3; D is perhaps TRBD1 (6 bases). In germline, CDR1 is LNHDA, CDR2 SQIVND (reference sequence). The V gene lost 8 bases and the J gene lost 6 bases, with 18 bases spanning the gap. The CDR3 sequence is 14 residues long.

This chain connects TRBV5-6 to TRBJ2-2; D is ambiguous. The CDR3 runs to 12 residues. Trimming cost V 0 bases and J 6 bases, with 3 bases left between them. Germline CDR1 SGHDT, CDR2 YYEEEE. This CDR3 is CASSLGPGELFF. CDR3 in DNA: TGTGCCAGCAGCTTGGGGCCCGGGGAGCTGTTTTTT.

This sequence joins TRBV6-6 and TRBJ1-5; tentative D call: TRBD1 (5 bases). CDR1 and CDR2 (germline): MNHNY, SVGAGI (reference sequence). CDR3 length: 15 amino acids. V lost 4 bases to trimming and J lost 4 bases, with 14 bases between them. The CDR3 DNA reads TGTGCCAGCAGTTCGCCTCGACAGCGAAATCAGCCCCAGCATTTT. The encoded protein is CASSSPRQRNQPQHF.

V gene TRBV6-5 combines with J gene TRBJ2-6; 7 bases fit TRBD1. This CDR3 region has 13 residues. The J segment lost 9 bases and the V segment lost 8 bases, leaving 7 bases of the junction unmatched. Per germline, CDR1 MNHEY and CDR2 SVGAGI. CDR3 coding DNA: TGTGCCAGCCGCCGGGGACAGTTCAACGTCCTGACTTTC. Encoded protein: CASRRGQFNVLTF.

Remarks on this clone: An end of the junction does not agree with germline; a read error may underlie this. This chain's CDR3 is CAGRFTDRADTEAFF. DNA for the CDR3: TGTGCCGGGAGGTTTACAGATCGAGCAGATACTGAAGCTTTCTTT. The chain uses TRBV30 and TRBJ1-1; no definite D call. Per the germline V gene, CDR1 is GTSNPN and CDR2 is SVGIG (reference sequence). This CDR3 comprises 15 residues.

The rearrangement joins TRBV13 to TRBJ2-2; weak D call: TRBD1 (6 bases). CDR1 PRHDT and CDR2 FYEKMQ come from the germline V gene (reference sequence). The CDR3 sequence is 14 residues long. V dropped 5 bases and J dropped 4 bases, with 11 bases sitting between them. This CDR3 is CASSRLGGTGELFF. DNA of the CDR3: TGTGCCAGCAGCCGGTTAGGGGGCACCGGGGAGCTGTTTTTT. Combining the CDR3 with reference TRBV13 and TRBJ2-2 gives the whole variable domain AAGVIQSPRHLIKEKRETATLKCYPIPRHDTVYWYQQGPGQDPQFLISFYEKMQSDKGSIPDRFSAQQFSDYHSELNMSSLELGDSALYFCASSRLGGTGELFFGEGSRLTVL.

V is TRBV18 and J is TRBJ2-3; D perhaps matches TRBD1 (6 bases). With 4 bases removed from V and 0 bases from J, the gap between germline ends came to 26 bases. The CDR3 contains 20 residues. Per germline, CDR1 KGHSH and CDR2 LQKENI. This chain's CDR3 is CASSLLRRTATAPSTDTQYF. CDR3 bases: TGTGCCAGCTCACTCCTCCGCCGGACAGCCACGGCCCCGAGCACAGATACGCAGTATTTT.

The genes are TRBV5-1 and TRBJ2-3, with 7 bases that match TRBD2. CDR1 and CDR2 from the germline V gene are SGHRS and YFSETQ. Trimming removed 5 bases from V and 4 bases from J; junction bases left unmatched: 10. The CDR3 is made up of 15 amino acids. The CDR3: CASSFQGLPPDTQYF. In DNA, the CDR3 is TGCGCCAGCAGTTTTCAGGGACTACCTCCAGATACGCAGTATTTT.

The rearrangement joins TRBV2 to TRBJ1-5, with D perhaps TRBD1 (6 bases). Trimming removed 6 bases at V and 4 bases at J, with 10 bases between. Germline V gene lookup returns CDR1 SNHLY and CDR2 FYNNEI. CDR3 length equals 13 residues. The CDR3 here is CASRQGVNQPQHF. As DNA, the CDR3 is TGTGCCAGCAGACAGGGTGTAAATCAGCCCCAGCATTTT.

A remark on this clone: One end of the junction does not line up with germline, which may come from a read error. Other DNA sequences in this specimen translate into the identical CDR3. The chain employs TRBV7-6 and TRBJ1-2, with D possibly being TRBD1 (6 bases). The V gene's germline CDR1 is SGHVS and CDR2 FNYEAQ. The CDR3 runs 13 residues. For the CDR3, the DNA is TGTGCCAGTAGCTTTCGAGCAGGGGATGGCTACACCTTC. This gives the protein CASSFRAGDGYTF.

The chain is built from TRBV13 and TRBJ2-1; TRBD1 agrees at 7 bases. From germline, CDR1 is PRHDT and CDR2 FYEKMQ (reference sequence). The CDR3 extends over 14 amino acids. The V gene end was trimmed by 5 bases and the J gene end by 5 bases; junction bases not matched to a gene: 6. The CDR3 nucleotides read TGTGCCAGCAGCCACCGGACAGGCGACAATGAGCAGTTCTTC. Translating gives CASSHRTGDNEQFF.

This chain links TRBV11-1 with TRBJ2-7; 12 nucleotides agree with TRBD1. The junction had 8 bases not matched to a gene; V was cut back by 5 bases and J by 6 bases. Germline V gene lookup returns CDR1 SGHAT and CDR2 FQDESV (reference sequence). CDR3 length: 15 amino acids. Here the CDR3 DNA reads TGTGCCAGCAGCCAGGGACAGGGGGCAGTTGGCGAGCAGTACTTC. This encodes CASSQGQGAVGEQYF.

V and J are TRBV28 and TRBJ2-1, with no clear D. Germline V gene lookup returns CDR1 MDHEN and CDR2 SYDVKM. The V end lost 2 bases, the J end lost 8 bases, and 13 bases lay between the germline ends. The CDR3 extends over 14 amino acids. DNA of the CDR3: TGTGCCAGCAGTTTAGCCGAGCGTAGGTATGAGCAGTTCTTC. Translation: CASSLAERRYEQFF.

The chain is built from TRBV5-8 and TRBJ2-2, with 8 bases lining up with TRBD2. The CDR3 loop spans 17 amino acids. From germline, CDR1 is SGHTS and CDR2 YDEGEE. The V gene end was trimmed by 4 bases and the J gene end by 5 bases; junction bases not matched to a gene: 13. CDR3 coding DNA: TGTGCCAGCAGCAACGGCGGATTTAGCGGGATGACCGGGGAGCTGTTTTTT. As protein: CASSNGGFSGMTGELFF.

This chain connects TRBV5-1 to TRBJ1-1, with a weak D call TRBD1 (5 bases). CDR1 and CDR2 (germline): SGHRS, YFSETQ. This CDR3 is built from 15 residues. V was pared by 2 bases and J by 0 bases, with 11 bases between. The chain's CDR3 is CASSLSARVNTEAFF. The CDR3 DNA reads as TGCGCCAGCAGCTTATCCGCCAGGGTGAACACTGAAGCTTTCTTT.

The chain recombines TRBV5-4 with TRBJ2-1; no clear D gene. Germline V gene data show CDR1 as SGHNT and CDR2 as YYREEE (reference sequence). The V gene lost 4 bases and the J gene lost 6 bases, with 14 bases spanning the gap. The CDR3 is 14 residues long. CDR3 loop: CASSRRVGGNEQFF. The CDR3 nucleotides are TGTGCCAGCAGCCGCCGGGTAGGCGGCAATGAGCAGTTCTTC.

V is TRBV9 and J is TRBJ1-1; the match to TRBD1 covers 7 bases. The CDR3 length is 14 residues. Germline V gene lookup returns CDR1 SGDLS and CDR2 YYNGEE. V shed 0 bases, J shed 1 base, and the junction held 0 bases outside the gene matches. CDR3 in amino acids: CASSVAGGNTEAFF. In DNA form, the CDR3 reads TGTGCCAGCAGCGTAGCAGGGGGGAACACTGAAGCTTTCTTT.